This T cell receptor (beta chain) was recorded in a study of CD8+ T cells in alopecia areata. Study information: Severity scores in treated patients reflected the percentage of scalp affected. The study's findings and limits: TCR sharing across patients was less clear than in mice, possibly HLA-related. Among the 100 top clones, expanded CD8+ clones, like scalp clonality, were significantly decreased by tofacitinib.

This clone was detected only a few times. Its antigen remains unknown. Sequencing relied on a cDNA template that was reverse transcribed from extracted RNA. This table comes from immunoSEQ multiplex PCR, and its TCRdb copy is limited to in-frame clones, with some not included. Among about 74,000 clones listed, 29% were seen once. Treatment defined: oral pan-JAK inhibitor, 5-10 mg twice daily. Alopecia areata patients provided lesional scalp punch biopsies and peripheral blood. The CDR3 has 14 residues. Trimming took 8 bases from V and 5 from J; bases not matched to a gene: 9. Germline values: CDR1 MNHNY, CDR2 SVGAGI (reference sequence).

Sequencing was performed on CD8+ T cells sorted from blood, taken at week 4, from a patient treated with tofacitinib. This receptor was taken from a human donor with alopecia areata. The chain recombines TRBV6-6 with TRBJ1-2, with 9 bases that match TRBD1. The CDR3 DNA reads TGTGCCAGCGGGGACCGGGACAGGGTTTATGGCTACACCTTC. Protein sequence: CASGDRDRVYGYTF.